The source of this T cell receptor (beta chain) is a study of cytomegalovirus exposure and HLA in healthy donors. Study context: Earlier, some 180 million T cells were analyzed, and fewer than 120 million unique TCR beta sequences were found among them.

Germline V gene data show CDR1 as MGHRA and CDR2 as YSYEKL. The V segment lost 0 bases and the J segment 7 bases; nucleotides outside the gene matches: 3. This CDR3 region has 14 residues. At collection, donors were nominally healthy, but unrecorded immune exposures were probable. Both 60 Vbeta primers and 13 Jbeta primers went into the PCR. Profiling relied on immunoSEQ multiplex PCR, and the TCRdb table lists in-frame clones only, not all of them. The table records some 100,000 clones, approximately 80% of them present only once. Of note for this clone: Its antigen is currently unknown.

The study's findings and limits: In a later analysis, most CMV-associated TCR beta chains appeared HLA-restricted. Researchers had no immune exposure information except CMV serostatus available.

Material: PBMCs. The chain has TRBV4-1 and TRBJ1-5; 7 bases agree with TRBD1. The source is a woman aged 18-35 years in good health and CMV-seronegative. The CDR3 sequence is CASSQEGGGQPQHF. As DNA, the CDR3 is TGCGCCAGCAGCCAAGAAGGAGGGGGCCAGCCCCAGCATTTT.